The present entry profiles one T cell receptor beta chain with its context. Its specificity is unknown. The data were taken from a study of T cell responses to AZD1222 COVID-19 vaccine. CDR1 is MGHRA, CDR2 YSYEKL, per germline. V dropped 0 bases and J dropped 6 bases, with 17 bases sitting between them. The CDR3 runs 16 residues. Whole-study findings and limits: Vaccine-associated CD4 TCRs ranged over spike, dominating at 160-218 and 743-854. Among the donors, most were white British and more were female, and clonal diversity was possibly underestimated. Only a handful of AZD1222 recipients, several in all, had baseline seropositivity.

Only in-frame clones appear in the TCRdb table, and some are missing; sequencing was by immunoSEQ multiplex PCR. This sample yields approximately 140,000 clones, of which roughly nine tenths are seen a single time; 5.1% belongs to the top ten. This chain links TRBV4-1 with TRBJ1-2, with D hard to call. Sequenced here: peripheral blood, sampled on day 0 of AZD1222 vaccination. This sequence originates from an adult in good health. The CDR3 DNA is TGCGCCAGCAGCCAAGATGCCCAACTAAAAAGAAATGGCTACACCTTC. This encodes CASSQDAQLKRNGYTF.